This T cell receptor beta chain originates from a study of blood T cells in healthy people across ages. This clonotype was detected only a few times. The CDR3 runs 15 residues. Germline assignment: CDR1 SQVTM and CDR2 ANQGSEA. V was clipped by 4 bases and J by 2 bases, with 15 bases between them. For the second PCR, which ran for 7 to 11 cycles, a sample-barcoded 5' primer and a J-beta primer mix were used. TCRdb called the 5' RACE reads again in MiXCR, with one record for every CDR3 protein. The table lists fewer than 750,000 distinct CDR3 sequences, 47% of them singletons. Sequenced sample: blood. The receptor was isolated from an elderly man in good health. This chain connects TRBV29-1 to TRBJ2-4; weak D call: TRBD1 (5 bases). CDR3 residues: CSVVGPYRSKNIQYF. In DNA, the CDR3 is TGCAGCGTTGTCGGTCCGTACAGGTCCAAAAACATTCAGTACTTC.